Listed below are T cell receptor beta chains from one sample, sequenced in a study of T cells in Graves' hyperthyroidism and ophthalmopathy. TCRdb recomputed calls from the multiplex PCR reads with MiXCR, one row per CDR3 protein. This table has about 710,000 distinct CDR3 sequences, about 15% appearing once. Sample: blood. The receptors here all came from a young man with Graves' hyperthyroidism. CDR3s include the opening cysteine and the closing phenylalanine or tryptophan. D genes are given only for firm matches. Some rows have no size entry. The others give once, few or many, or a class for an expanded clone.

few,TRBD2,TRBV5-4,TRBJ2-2,CASSPGTSGRRNTGELFF,TGTGCCAGCAGCCCCGGGACTAGCGGGAGACGGAACACCGGGGAGCTGTTTTTT
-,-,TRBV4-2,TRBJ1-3,CASSQDRYSGNTIYF,TGTGCCAGCAGCCAAGATCGGTACTCTGGAAACACCATATATTTT
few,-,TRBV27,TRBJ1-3,CASSFDSSGNTIYF,TGTGCCAGCAGTTTTGACAGCTCTGGAAACACCATATATTTT
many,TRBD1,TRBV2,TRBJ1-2,CASSEWGRGHSGYTF,TGTGCCAGCAGTGAATGGGGCAGGGGGCATAGTGGCTACACCTTC
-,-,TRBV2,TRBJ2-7,CASRPDSNDEQYF,TGTGCCAGCAGGCCCGACAGTAACGACGAGCAGTACTTC
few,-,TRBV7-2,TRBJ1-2,CASSLRTPRDYGYTF,TGTGCCAGCAGCTTACGGACTCCAAGAGACTATGGCTACACCTTC
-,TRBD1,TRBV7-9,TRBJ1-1,CASSFLVRDRRPNTEAFF,TGTGCCAGCAGTTTTTTAGTCCGGGACAGGAGGCCGAACACTGAAGCTTTCTTT
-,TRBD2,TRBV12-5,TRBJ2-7,CASGLMTSGSSYEQYF,TGTGCTAGTGGTTTGATGACTAGCGGGTCCTCCTACGAGCAGTACTTC
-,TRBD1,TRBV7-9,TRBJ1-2,CASTSPRDRVYGYTF,TGTGCCAGCACCTCACCCCGGGACAGGGTCTATGGCTACACCTTC
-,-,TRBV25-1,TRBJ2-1,CASSEFPGSGEQFF,TGTGCCAGCAGTGAATTTCCAGGCTCAGGGGAGCAGTTCTTC
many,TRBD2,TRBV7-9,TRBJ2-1,CASRILAGAYNEQFF,TGTGCCAGCAGAATACTAGCGGGGGCCTACAATGAGCAGTTCTTC
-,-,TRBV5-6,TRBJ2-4,CASTRIGGKNIQYF,TGTGCCAGCACCCGAATCGGGGGAAAAAACATTCAGTACTTC
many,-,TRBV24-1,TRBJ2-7,CATSDPQGISYEQYF,TGTGCCACCAGTGATCCCCAGGGGATCTCCTACGAGCAGTACTTC
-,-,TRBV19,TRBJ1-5,CASGNNQPQHF,TGTGCCAGTGGGAACAATCAGCCCCAGCATTTT